Listed here are 10 T cell receptor beta chains from one sample, sequenced in a study of cytomegalovirus exposure and HLA in healthy donors. Use of 60 Vbeta and 13 Jbeta primers characterized the PCR. Measured with immunoSEQ multiplex PCR; TCRdb has only the in-frame clones, and not every one. This table has around 150,000 clones, approximately 75% appearing once. The sequencing sample was made of PBMCs. All receptors come from a man aged 45-65 years in good health and CMV-seropositive.

This clone was counted a few times. The V gene is TRBV15, the J gene TRBJ1-5, with a weak D call TRBD1 (5 bases). Germline loops: CDR1 LNHNV, CDR2 YYDKDF (reference sequence). This CDR3 is built from 11 residues. V was pared by 0 bases and J by 13 bases, with 7 bases between. The CDR3 DNA reads as TGTGCCACCAGCAGAGACAGGGTGCAGCATTTT. It codes for CATSRDRVQHF.

The chain couples TRBV29-1 to TRBJ2-1; 8 bases are a match to TRBD2. Germline-derived CDR1 and CDR2 are SQVTM and ANQGSEA. This CDR3 has 13 residues. V shed 5 bases and J 3 bases; nucleotides not matched to a gene: 3. CDR3 nucleotides: TGCAGCGTTAACCGGGGGGGCTACAATGAGCAGTTCTTC. Protein sequence: CSVNRGGYNEQFF.

The genes are TRBV4-1 and TRBJ2-5, with 16 bases matching TRBD2. The length of the CDR3 is 19 residues. Germline loops: CDR1 MGHRA, CDR2 YSYEKL. Trimming took 5 bases from V and 2 from J; bases not matched to a gene: 11. The CDR3 region is CASSAPGLAGGPGQETQYF. The CDR3 DNA sequence: TGCGCCAGCAGCGCGCCGGGACTAGCGGGGGGGCCGGGACAAGAGACCCAGTACTTC.

J is TRBJ2-4 and V is TRBV6-1; 9 bases are a match to TRBD2. This CDR3 is 15 amino acids long. Unmatched junction bases numbered 9, after V lost 11 bases and J lost 1 base. The germline CDR1 and CDR2 sequences are MNHNS and SASEGT. CDR3 protein: CASKGSGRAKNIQYF. CDR3 sequence (DNA): TGTGCCTCCAAGGGCAGCGGGAGGGCCAAAAACATTCAGTACTTC.

The chain has TRBV28 and TRBJ2-1, with 11 bases that match TRBD2. After removal of 5 bases from V and 3 bases from J, the junction contained 6 bases not matched to a gene. Germline CDR1 MDHEN, CDR2 SYDVKM. This CDR3 contains 16 residues. The CDR3 sequence is CASSPIAGGGYNEQFF. In nucleotides, the CDR3 is TGTGCCAGCAGTCCCATAGCGGGAGGGGGCTACAATGAGCAGTTCTTC.

Comments on this clone: Sequence at one end of the junction differs from germline and may be a read error. The chain carries TRBV4-2 and TRBJ1-2; TRBD1 agrees at 12 bases. The CDR3 loop spans 21 amino acids. Germline CDR1 LGHNA, CDR2 YNFKEQ. The CDR3 coding sequence is TGTGCCGGCAGCCAAGGAGAGGTTAGGGGACAGGGGGCGCGGAGTGAACGGAGCTACACCTTC. It translates to CAGSQGEVRGQGARSERSYTF.

V usage is TRBV19 and J usage is TRBJ2-7; 7 bases line up with TRBD1. The germline gives CDR1 LNHDA, CDR2 SQIVND (reference sequence). J lost 4 bases, V lost 3 bases, and 9 bases had no gene match. This CDR3 has 15 amino acids. The CDR3 loop reads CASSIGAGTVYEQYF. As DNA, the CDR3 is TGTGCCAGTAGTATTGGGGCCGGGACAGTATACGAGCAGTACTTC.

The gene calls are TRBV11-3 and TRBJ2-1; 13 bases align to TRBD2. This CDR3 has 17 residues. J lost 3 bases, V lost 5 bases, and 7 bases had no gene match. Germline loops: CDR1 SGHNT, CDR2 YENEEA. CDR3 residues: CASSLRTSGSLYNEQFF. The CDR3 coding sequence is TGTGCCAGCAGCCTAAGGACTAGCGGGAGTCTCTACAATGAGCAGTTCTTC.

This clone was counted a few times. CDR3 amino acids: CSSGWLGETQYF. The CDR3 nucleotides read TGCAGCTCAGGGTGGTTGGGGGAGACCCAGTACTTC. The J gene is TRBJ2-5, the V gene TRBV29-1, with D possibly being TRBD1 (5 bases). Germline V gene lookup returns CDR1 SQVTM and CDR2 ANQGSEA. This CDR3 is 12 amino acids long. V gave up 8 bases and J gave up 5 bases, with 15 bases separating them.

Note on this clone: Other DNA sequences of this sample code for an identical CDR3. The V call is TRBV6-5, the J call TRBJ1-5; D gene uncertain. Looked up from germline, CDR1 is MNHEY and CDR2 is SVGAGI. Trimming shortened V by 0 bases and J by 6 bases, and 6 bases separated the two germline ends. The CDR3 covers 13 residues. The CDR3 spells CASSYSRGQPQHF. The CDR3 DNA reads TGTGCCAGCAGTTACTCCAGAGGTCAGCCCCAGCATTTT.